This section outlines one T cell receptor (beta chain) sequence together with its context. The data originate from a study of monozygotic twins with inflammatory bowel disease. This CDR3 has 18 amino acids. The V gene's germline CDR1 is SGDLS and CDR2 YYNGEE. TCRdb reprocessed the 5' RACE reads and reports one entry per CDR3 protein, with no DNA. Here the sample table reports approximately 400,000 distinct CDR3 sequences. The sample comprised blood. The gene calls are TRBV9 and TRBJ2-2; TCRdb's assignment of TRBD2 cannot be checked, as there is no DNA. The sequence was collected from a human donor with ulcerative colitis or Crohn's disease, or a healthy co-twin of an affected twin (not recorded which). The CDR3 sequence: CASSVASVAGANTGELFF.